Each of the 20 T cell receptor beta chains below was sequenced from the same sample in a study of blood T cell repertoires in COVID-19. Data came from immunoSEQ multiplex PCR; TCRdb stores just in-frame clones and leaves some out. The table includes around 200,000 clones, around four fifths detected once. Source material: peripheral blood. These receptors were obtained from a woman of 80 years or more with active or convalescent COVID-19.

The chain is built from TRBV12-3 or TRBV12-4 and TRBJ1-1; 7 nucleotides agree with TRBD1. The CDR3 runs 12 residues. V lost 3 bases, J lost 9 bases, and 4 bases stayed unmatched. This CDR3 reads CASSFYRGKAFF. The CDR3 coding sequence is TGTGCCAGCAGTTTTTACAGGGGAAAAGCTTTCTTT.

The rearrangement links TRBV10-3 to TRBJ2-7; 8 bases map to TRBD1. Per germline, CDR1 ENHRY and CDR2 SYGVKD. The CDR3 covers 12 residues. V gave up 5 bases and J gave up 3 bases; unmatched junction bases: 0. The CDR3 loop reads CAISTGGYEQYF. CDR3 bases: TGTGCCATCAGTACAGGGGGCTACGAGCAGTACTTC.

V is TRBV7-3 and J is TRBJ1-6; 7 nucleotides agree with TRBD1. The CDR3 is 15 amino acids. Germline values: CDR1 SGHTA, CDR2 FQGTGA. The V gene end was trimmed by 5 bases and the J gene end by 10 bases; junction bases not matched to a gene: 11. Here the CDR3 DNA reads TGTGCCAGCAGCCAATCCGGGACAGTTGGATCACCCCTCCACTTT. Translation: CASSQSGTVGSPLHF. Looking up the rest from reference TRBV7-3 and TRBJ1-6 gives the full variable domain: GAGVSQTPSNKVTEKGKYVELRCDPISGHTALYWYRQSLGQGPEFLIYFQGTGAADDSGLPNDRFFAVRPEGSVSTLKIQRTERGDSAVYLCASSQSGTVGSPLHFGNGTRLTVT.

A remark on this clone: Within the sample, other DNA sequences also encode this same CDR3. The chain combines TRBV18 with TRBJ1-6; D remains ambiguous. The germline V gene has CDR1 KGHSH and CDR2 LQKENI. V was cut by 2 bases and J by 0 bases, with 8 bases left in between. The CDR3 is 16 residues long. The CDR3 region has the DNA TGTGCCAGCTCACCAGGCGGGAGCTCCTATAATTCACCCCTCCACTTT. Its protein is CASSPGGSSYNSPLHF. The whole variable domain, remainder taken from reference TRBV18 and TRBJ1-6, is NAGVMQNPRHLVRRRGQEARLRCSPMKGHSHVYWYRQLPEEGLKFMVYLQKENIIDESGMPKERFSAEFPKEGPSILRIQQVVRGDSAAYFCASSPGGSSYNSPLHFGNGTRLTVT.

This chain uses TRBV6-1 with TRBJ2-5; weak D call: TRBD1 (6 bases). V was clipped by 1 base and J by 5 bases, with 8 bases between them. The CDR3 spans 13 residues. CDR1 MNHNS and CDR2 SASEGT come from the germline V gene. CDR3 sequence reads: CASSEVQGETQYF. As DNA, the CDR3 is TGTGCCAGCAGTGAAGTGCAGGGGGAGACCCAGTACTTC.

The genes are TRBV5-5 and TRBJ1-2; D call uncertain. There are 13 residues in the CDR3. Germline lookup yields CDR1 SGHKS and CDR2 YYEKEE (reference sequence). V dropped 0 bases and J dropped 2 bases, with 5 bases sitting between them. The CDR3 nucleotides are TGTGCCAGCAGCTTGGGACAAAACTATGGCTACACCTTC. As protein: CASSLGQNYGYTF.

The V gene is TRBV5-4, the J gene TRBJ2-3; 7 bases are a match to TRBD1. This CDR3 is 15 amino acids long. Germline lookup yields CDR1 SGHNT and CDR2 YYREEE (reference sequence). With V trimmed by 3 bases and J by 0 bases, 4 bases remained unmatched. The DNA for the CDR3 is TGTGCCAGCAGCTCGCCGGGACAGAGCACAGATACGCAGTATTTT. Translated, it gives CASSSPGQSTDTQYF. The complete variable domain, with remaining parts taken from reference TRBV5-4 and TRBJ2-3, reads ETGVTQSPTHLIKTRGQQVTLRCSSQSGHNTVSWYQQALGQGPQFIFQYYREEENGRGNFPPRFSGLQFPNYSSELNVNALELDDSALYLCASSSPGQSTDTQYFGPGTRLTVL.

This chain connects TRBV3-1 (or the pseudogene TRBV3-2) to TRBJ1-6; D unclear. Germline V CDR1 and CDR2: LGHDT, YNNKEL (reference sequence). The CDR3 totals 14 residues. V lost 6 bases, J lost 1 base, and 7 bases lay in between. The CDR3 nucleotides read TGTGCCAGCAGTCGGGTGTCCTATAATTCACCCCTCCACTTT. This codes for CASSRVSYNSPLHF.

This clone was recorded a few times. The chain joins TRBV10-1 to TRBJ2-7; no reliable D call. Germline CDR1 reads WNHNN; CDR2 reads SYGVQD (reference sequence). Between the trimmed V and J ends, which lost 6 bases and 1 base, there was a span of 4 bases. The CDR3 has 11 residues. CDR3 sequence (DNA): TGCGCCAGCAGCCATTCCTACGAGCAGTACTTC. Amino acid sequence: CASSHSYEQYF.

The chain joins TRBV7-2 to TRBJ2-1, with D uncertain. Germline lookup yields CDR1 SGHTA and CDR2 FQGNSA. The CDR3 is made up of 12 amino acids. Trimming stripped 3 bases from V and 7 bases from J, with 7 bases between. The DNA of the CDR3 is TGTGCCAGCAGCTTCGGAGCTAATGAGCAGTTCTTC. Translating gives CASSFGANEQFF. Full variable domain (outside the CDR3, taken from reference TRBV7-2 and TRBJ2-1): GAGVSQSPSNKVTEKGKDVELRCDPISGHTALYWYRQSLGQGLEFLIYFQGNSAPDKSGLPSDRFSAERTGGSVSTLTIQRTQQEDSAVYLCASSFGANEQFFGPGTRLTVL.

The chain uses TRBV7-8 and TRBJ1-1, with D tentatively TRBD1 (5 bases). Trimming removed 1 base from V and 8 bases from J, with 14 bases in between. Germline CDR1 and CDR2: SGHVS and FQNEAQ. The CDR3 has 14 residues. The CDR3 bases are TGTGCCAGCAGCTTAGGGTTGGGGGGGTCCGAAGCTTTCTTT. Protein: CASSLGLGGSEAFF.

The chain recombines TRBV11-2 with TRBJ1-4; 8 nucleotides match TRBD1. The CDR3 runs to 16 residues. Germline-derived CDR1 and CDR2 are SGHAT and FQNNGV. With 5 bases clipped from V and 4 bases from J, the junction kept 9 bases outside the gene matches. CDR3 residues: CASSTRRTGINEKLFF. The DNA for the CDR3 is TGTGCCAGCAGCACTCGGAGGACAGGGATTAATGAAAAACTGTTTTTT.

The J gene is TRBJ1-1, the V gene TRBV5-1; D gene ambiguous. Germline values: CDR1 SGHRS, CDR2 YFSETQ. The V end lost 0 bases, the J end lost 1 base, and 7 bases lay between the germline ends. CDR3 size: 14 residues. The CDR3 sequence: CASSLGAGNTEAFF. The CDR3 DNA sequence: TGCGCCAGCAGCTTGGGGGCAGGGAACACTGAAGCTTTCTTT.

The CDR3 protein is CSVGGTGELFF. The CDR3 DNA follows: TGCAGCGTCGGCGGCACCGGGGAGCTGTTTTTT. The rearrangement joins TRBV29-1 to TRBJ2-2; no clear D. Trimming stripped 6 bases from V and 4 bases from J, with 6 bases between. The germline CDR1 and CDR2 sequences are SQVTM and ANQGSEA. The CDR3 spans 11 residues.

CDR3 region: CASSPGQGETQYF. The DNA of the CDR3 is TGTGCCAGCAGTCCCGGACAGGGGGAGACCCAGTACTTC. The J gene is TRBJ2-5, the V gene TRBV12-3 or TRBV12-4; TRBD1 aligns across 9 bases. This CDR3 has 13 amino acids. V lost 5 bases, J lost 5 bases, and 3 bases stayed unmatched.

This chain joins TRBV2 and TRBJ2-7; 8 positions match TRBD1. Germline values: CDR1 SNHLY, CDR2 FYNNEI. The CDR3 totals 13 residues. The J segment lost 2 bases and the V segment lost 7 bases, leaving 4 bases of the junction unmatched. The CDR3 DNA sequence: TGTGCCAGCACCCGACAGGGGACCTACGAGCAGTACTTC. It yields the protein CASTRQGTYEQYF. Supplemented by reference TRBV2 and TRBJ2-7, the full variable domain reads EPEVTQTPSHQVTQMGQEVILRCVPISNHLYFYWYRQILGQKVEFLVSFYNNEISEKSEIFDDQFSVERPDGSNFTLKIRSTKLEDSAMYFCASTRQGTYEQYFGPGTRLTVT.

The CDR3 nucleotides read TGCGCCAGCACGGACAACCAAGAGACCCAGTACTTC. Translating gives CASTDNQETQYF. This chain links TRBV5-1 with TRBJ2-5; maybe TRBD1 (5 bases). V shed 6 bases and J shed 0 bases, with 6 bases lying between them. Germline V lookup: CDR1 SGHRS, CDR2 YFSETQ. The CDR3 has 12 amino acids.

The V gene is TRBV18, the J gene TRBJ1-2, with 8 bases that match TRBD1. Unmatched junction bases numbered 7, after V lost 4 bases and J lost 3 bases. The CDR3 contains 15 residues. CDR1 and CDR2 from the germline V gene are KGHSH and LQKENI. The CDR3 sequence: CASSLNLQGDYGYTF. CDR3 in DNA: TGTGCCAGCTCACTAAACCTACAGGGGGACTATGGCTACACCTTC.

The CDR3 protein is CASREGWGRTYNSPLHF. The DNA for the CDR3 is TGTGCCAGCAGGGAGGGGTGGGGTCGGACCTATAATTCACCCCTCCACTTT. The chain uses TRBV27 and TRBJ1-6, with D maybe TRBD1 (5 bases). Deletions cut 6 bases from V and 2 bases from J, with 17 bases between. This CDR3 contains 17 residues. CDR1 MNHEY and CDR2 SMNVEV come from the germline V gene (reference sequence).

J is TRBJ1-5 and V is TRBV6-2 or TRBV6-3, with 7 bases matching TRBD1. Germline CDR1 and CDR2: MNHEY and SVGEGT. The CDR3 totals 14 residues. Unmatched junction bases numbered 5, after V lost 5 bases and J lost 4 bases. The CDR3 is CASSPIQGNQPQHF. In nucleotides, the CDR3 is TGTGCCAGCAGTCCGATACAGGGGAATCAGCCCCAGCATTTT.